A single sample is the source of the 6 T cell receptor beta chains below, sequenced in a study of CD8+ T cells in alopecia areata. Noted treatment: oral pan-JAK inhibitor, 5-10 mg twice daily. Extracted RNA was reverse transcribed into cDNA, the sequencing template. The data were produced by immunoSEQ multiplex PCR, yet TCRdb's version contains in-frame clones alone and is incomplete. This table has 210,000 or so clones, more than 60% appearing once. The specimen comprised CD4+ T cells sorted from blood, sampled between weeks 44 and 45, from a patient treated with tofacitinib. Receptor source: a human donor with alopecia areata.

The chain links TRBV5-1 to TRBJ2-1; the D gene is possibly TRBD2 (5 bases). The ends were cut back, 4 bases at V and 4 bases at J, with 15 bases in the middle. This CDR3 is built from 15 residues. Germline V lookup: CDR1 SGHRS, CDR2 YFSETQ. CDR3 DNA sequence: TGCGCCAGCAGCCCTAGCTCCGGCTATTACAATGAGCAGTTCTTC. This translates into CASSPSSGYYNEQFF.

This sequence joins TRBV27 and TRBJ1-1, with a weak D call TRBD1 (6 bases). The CDR3 loop spans 15 amino acids. Germline V gene sequence: CDR1 MNHEY, CDR2 SMNVEV (reference sequence). V lost 5 bases to trimming and J lost 1 base, with 14 bases between them. This CDR3 is CASSKLGQSNTEAFF. The CDR3, as DNA: TGTGCCAGCAGTAAATTAGGACAGTCGAACACTGAAGCTTTCTTT.

This chain connects TRBV29-1 to TRBJ2-1; the D gene could be TRBD1 or TRBD2 (6 bases each). Germline-derived CDR1 and CDR2 are SQVTM and ANQGSEA. V lost 4 bases to trimming and J lost 6 bases, with 13 bases between them. The CDR3 loop spans 13 amino acids. The CDR3 DNA sequence: TGCAGCGTTGTTGCGGAGGGGGGCAATGAGCAGTTCTTC. Translation: CSVVAEGGNEQFF.

The chain couples TRBV29-1 to TRBJ1-1; D remains unclear. There are 11 residues in the CDR3. Germline values: CDR1 SQVTM, CDR2 ANQGSEA. The V end was cut by 6 bases, the J end by 3 bases, with 8 bases between. As DNA, the CDR3 is TGCAGCGTGTTGGGGTACACTGAAGCTTTCTTT. This codes for CSVLGYTEAFF. The complete variable domain, with remaining parts taken from reference TRBV29-1 and TRBJ1-1, reads SAVISQKPSRDICQRGTSLTIQCQVDSQVTMMFWYRQQPGQSLTLIATANQGSEATYESGFVIDKFPISRPNLTFSTLTVSNMSPEDSSIYLCSVLGYTEAFFGQGTRLTVV.

This clone has just a few counts. The chain uses TRBV9 and TRBJ1-2; D may be TRBD1 (5 bases). The CDR3 length is 14 residues. CDR1 SGDLS and CDR2 YYNGEE come from the germline V gene. Trimming cost V 1 base and J 7 bases, with 14 bases left between them. The CDR3 DNA reads TGTGCCAGCAGCGTACGTGTGACAGCAAGTGGCTACACCTTC. Translation gives CASSVRVTASGYTF.

V is TRBV27 and J is TRBJ1-2, with no clear D. With 5 bases removed from V and 8 bases from J, the gap between germline ends came to 12 bases. Germline V gene data show CDR1 as MNHEY and CDR2 as SMNVEV (reference sequence). This CDR3 region has 12 residues. CDR3 DNA sequence: TGTGCCAGCAGTCCCAACGGTGGAGGCTACACCTTC. Its protein is CASSPNGGGYTF.